This T cell receptor (beta chain) was profiled in a study of control samples from healthy donors and cancer patients. TCRdb's copy holds only in-frame clones and misses some; the assay was immunoSEQ multiplex PCR. The sample carries 150,000 or so clones, about 91% recorded once. Trimming took 0 bases from V and 1 from J, leaving 9 bases between them. The CDR3 has 15 amino acids. Per germline, CDR1 SGDLS and CDR2 YYNGEE. The origin of this receptor is a man between 18 and 35 years old in good health. The chain uses TRBV9 and TRBJ2-3; D is ambiguous. Input material: blood. CDR3 residues: CASSVDPSGTDTQYF. In nucleotides, the CDR3 is TGTGCCAGCAGCGTAGATCCCTCCGGCACAGATACGCAGTATTTT.